The present entry profiles one T cell receptor beta chain with its context. Its antigen is unknown. No base quality values were provided; no much bigger clone lies one nucleotide off. This record belongs to a study of blood T cell repertoires in COVID-19 (dated by TCRdb to 2020 to 2021). Describing the broader study: Samples from collaborators originated in the United States, Italy and Spain and spanned both the acute and convalescent phases of COVID-19. Samples were obtained from the ongoing ImmuneRACE study (first 160 participants) and from 1,254 subjects provided by 6 global collaborators. The material from the prospective study consisted of cDNA or gDNA derived from T cells, B-cell-depleted T cells, or PBMCs. Sample metadata almost always included a de-identified subject ID, COVID-19 status, age in years and sex. Where HLA class I and class II types were available, the types were taken from metadata supplied by the sample provider, not from assay-based typing. The repertoires were made available in a free public database intended to serve as a resource for research on the immune response to SARS-CoV-2. Deeply sampled blood TCRbeta repertoires from subjects exposed to, actively infected with, or recovered from COVID-19 were included in the dataset.

For this chain, trimming is 9 bases at the V end and 2 bases at the J end, and the number of junction bases without a gene match is 4. Taken from the germline V gene (reference sequence), the CDR1 and CDR2 loops are LNHDA and SQIVND. From the cysteine up to the phenylalanine, the CDR3 has a length of 13 residues. Left in the record is the CDR3 DNA by itself, 39 bases read in frame from the first base. TCRbeta CDR3 regions were amplified from genomic DNA using the immunoSEQ Assay, a bias-controlled multiplex PCR. Under the source paper's analysis protocol: The number of nucleated cells in each sample was estimated from the amplification of reference gene primers within the assay. Sequence reads were collapsed and filtered to measure the absolute abundance of every unique TCRbeta CDR3 rearrangement. For each sample, productive Simpson clonality was calculated as the square root of Simpson's diversity index across productive rearrangements. In its TCRdb copy, this immuneACCESS table keeps in-frame sequences only and misses some clones. Where compared with another copy, unresolved V genes explain less than half of these, and the others have no known cause. V and J calls and clone size are those listed in that table; D and trimming were worked out from the DNA. The sample records 97,000 or so clones, roughly nine tenths of which are singletons. Jointly, the top ten make up 5% to 6.5% of the sample.

One collaborating source in Seattle enrolled patients during active infection and followed them longitudinally through the course of disease. The collaborating institutions used their own protocols to collect whole blood in K2EDTA tubes. Collaborator samples were shipped for TCRbeta analysis as frozen whole blood, isolated PBMCs, or DNA extracted from either sample type. Results and caveats for the whole study, not just this receptor: How much clinical and demographic metadata was included differed by source and by participant, and the metadata was provided uncurated.

The receptor was derived from a woman between 50 and 59 years old with COVID-19, enrolled during active disease. The chain uses TRBV19 and TRBJ2-3, and 8 junction bases match TRBD2. The sequencing input was peripheral blood. CDR3 reads: CASGGAITDTQYF. The nucleotides read TGTGCCAGCGGGGGGGCTATCACAGATACGCAGTATTTT.